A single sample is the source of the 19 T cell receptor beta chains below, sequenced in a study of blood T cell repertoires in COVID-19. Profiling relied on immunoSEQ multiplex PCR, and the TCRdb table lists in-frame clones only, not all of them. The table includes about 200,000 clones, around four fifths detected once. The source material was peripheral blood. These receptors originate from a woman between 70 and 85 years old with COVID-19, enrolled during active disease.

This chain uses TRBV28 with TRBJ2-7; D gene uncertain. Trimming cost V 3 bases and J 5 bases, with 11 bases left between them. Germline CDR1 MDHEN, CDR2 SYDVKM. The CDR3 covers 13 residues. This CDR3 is CASSLMFLNEQYF. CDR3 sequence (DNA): TGTGCCAGCAGTTTGATGTTCCTAAACGAGCAGTACTTC.

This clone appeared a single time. The CDR3 nucleotides are TGTGCCAGCAGTGAAACGACAGGGGCTCAGCCCCAGCATTTT. This sequence encodes CASSETTGAQPQHF. The chain employs TRBV2 and TRBJ1-5, with 8 bases aligning to TRBD1. Trimming at V came to 2 bases and at J to 6 bases, leaving 3 bases not matched to a gene. Looked up from germline, CDR1 is SNHLY and CDR2 is FYNNEI. The CDR3 sequence is 14 residues long.

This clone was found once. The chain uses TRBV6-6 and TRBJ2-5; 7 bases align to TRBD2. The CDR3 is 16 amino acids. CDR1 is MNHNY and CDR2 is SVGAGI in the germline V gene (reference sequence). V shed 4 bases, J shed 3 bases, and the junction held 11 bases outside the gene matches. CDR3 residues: CASSSPHRDYKETQYF. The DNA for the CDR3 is TGTGCCAGCAGTTCCCCCCACCGGGACTACAAAGAGACCCAGTACTTC.

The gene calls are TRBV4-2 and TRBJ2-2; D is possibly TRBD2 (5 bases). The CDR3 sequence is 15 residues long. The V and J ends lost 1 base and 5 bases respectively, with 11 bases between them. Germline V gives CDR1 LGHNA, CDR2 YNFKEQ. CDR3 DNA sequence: TGTGCCAGCAGCCAAGTCTGGGGAGATACCGGGGAGCTGTTTTTT. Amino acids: CASSQVWGDTGELFF.

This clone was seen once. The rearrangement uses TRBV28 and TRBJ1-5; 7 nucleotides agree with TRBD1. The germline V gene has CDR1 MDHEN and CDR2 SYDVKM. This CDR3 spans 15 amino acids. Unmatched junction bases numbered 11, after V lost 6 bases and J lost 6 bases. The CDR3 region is CASSDGQAPGQPQHF. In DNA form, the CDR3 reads TGTGCCAGCAGCGACGGACAGGCTCCGGGTCAGCCCCAGCATTTT.

The CDR3 nucleotides read TGCGCCAGCAGCACCGGGGACAGCTTACCAATCTATAATTCACCCCTCCACTTT. This gives the protein CASSTGDSLPIYNSPLHF. V is TRBV5-1 and J is TRBJ1-6; 7 bases line up with TRBD1. Germline-derived CDR1 and CDR2 are SGHRS and YFSETQ. V shed 4 bases, J shed 3 bases, and the junction held 13 bases outside the gene matches. The CDR3 spans 18 residues.

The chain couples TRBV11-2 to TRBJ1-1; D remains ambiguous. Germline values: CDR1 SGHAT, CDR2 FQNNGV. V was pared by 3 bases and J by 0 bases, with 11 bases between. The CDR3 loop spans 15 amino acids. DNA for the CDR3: TGTGCCAGCAGCTTGTTTCAGGCCCTGAACACTGAAGCTTTCTTT. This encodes CASSLFQALNTEAFF.

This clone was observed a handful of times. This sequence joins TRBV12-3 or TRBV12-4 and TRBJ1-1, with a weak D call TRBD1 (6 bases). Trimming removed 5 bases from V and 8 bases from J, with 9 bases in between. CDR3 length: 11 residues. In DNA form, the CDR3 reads TGTGCCAGCAGTCGAGGACAGGAAGCTTTCTTT. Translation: CASSRGQEAFF.

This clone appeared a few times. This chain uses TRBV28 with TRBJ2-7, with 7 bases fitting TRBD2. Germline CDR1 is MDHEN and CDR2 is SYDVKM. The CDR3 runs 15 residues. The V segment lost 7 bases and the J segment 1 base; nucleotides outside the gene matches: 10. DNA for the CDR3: TGTGCCAGCAAATCAGCGGGACTTTCGTCCTACGAGCAGTACTTC. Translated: CASKSAGLSSYEQYF.

CDR3 sequence: CASSFLDRDYEQYF. CDR3 DNA: TGTGCCAGCAGTTTTTTGGACAGGGATTACGAGCAGTACTTC. The rearrangement links TRBV28 to TRBJ2-7, with 8 nucleotides matching TRBD1. The V gene end was trimmed by 3 bases and the J gene end by 4 bases; junction bases not matched to a gene: 5. This CDR3 has 14 residues. Germline CDR1 MDHEN, CDR2 SYDVKM. The variable domain in full, completed from reference TRBV28 and TRBJ2-7, reads DVKVTQSSRYLVKRTGEKVFLECVQDMDHENMFWYRQDPGLGLRLIYFSYDVKMKEKGDIPEGYSVSREKKERFSLILESASTNQTSMYLCASSFLDRDYEQYFGPGTRLTVT.

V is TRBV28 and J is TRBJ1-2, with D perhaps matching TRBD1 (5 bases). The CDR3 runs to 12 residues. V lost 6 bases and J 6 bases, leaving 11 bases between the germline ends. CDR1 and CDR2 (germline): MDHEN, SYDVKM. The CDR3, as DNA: TGTGCCAGCAGAAGACAGCCCGATGGCTACACCTTC. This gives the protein CASRRQPDGYTF.

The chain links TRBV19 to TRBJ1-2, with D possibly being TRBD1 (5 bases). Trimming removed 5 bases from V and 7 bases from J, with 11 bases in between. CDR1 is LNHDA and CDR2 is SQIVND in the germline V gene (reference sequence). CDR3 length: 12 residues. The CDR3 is CASSATAGGYTF. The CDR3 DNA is TGTGCCAGTAGTGCGACAGCGGGTGGCTACACCTTC.

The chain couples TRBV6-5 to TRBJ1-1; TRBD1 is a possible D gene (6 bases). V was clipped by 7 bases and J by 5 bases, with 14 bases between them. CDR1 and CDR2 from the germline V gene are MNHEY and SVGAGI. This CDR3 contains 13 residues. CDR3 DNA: TGTGCCAGCACCAACAGGGAGAGGACTGAAGCTTTCTTT. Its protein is CASTNRERTEAFF.

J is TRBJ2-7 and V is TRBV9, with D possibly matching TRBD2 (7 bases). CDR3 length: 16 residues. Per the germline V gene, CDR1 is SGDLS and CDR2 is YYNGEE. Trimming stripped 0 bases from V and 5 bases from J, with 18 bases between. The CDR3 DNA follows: TGTGCCAGCAGCGTAGCGGGGGGCCCGAAGATGAACGAGCAGTACTTC. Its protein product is CASSVAGGPKMNEQYF.

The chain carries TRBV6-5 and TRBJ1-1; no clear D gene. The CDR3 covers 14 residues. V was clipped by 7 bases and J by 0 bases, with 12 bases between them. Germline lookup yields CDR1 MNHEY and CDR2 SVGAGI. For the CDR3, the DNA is TGTGCCAGCAAACGTGAAGAGGTGAACACTGAAGCTTTCTTT. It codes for CASKREEVNTEAFF.

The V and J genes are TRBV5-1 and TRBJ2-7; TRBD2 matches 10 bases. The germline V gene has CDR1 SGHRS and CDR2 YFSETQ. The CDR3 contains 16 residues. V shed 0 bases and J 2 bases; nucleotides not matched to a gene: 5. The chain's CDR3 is CASSLGGTSETYEQYF. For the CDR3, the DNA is TGCGCCAGCAGCTTGGGCGGGACTAGCGAAACCTACGAGCAGTACTTC.

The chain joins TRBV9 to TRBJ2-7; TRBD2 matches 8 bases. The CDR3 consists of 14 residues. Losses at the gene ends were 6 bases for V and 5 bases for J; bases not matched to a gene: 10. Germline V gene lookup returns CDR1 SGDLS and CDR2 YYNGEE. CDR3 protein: CASKRGLATDEQYF. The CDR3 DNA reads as TGTGCCAGCAAGCGTGGACTAGCAACCGACGAGCAGTACTTC.

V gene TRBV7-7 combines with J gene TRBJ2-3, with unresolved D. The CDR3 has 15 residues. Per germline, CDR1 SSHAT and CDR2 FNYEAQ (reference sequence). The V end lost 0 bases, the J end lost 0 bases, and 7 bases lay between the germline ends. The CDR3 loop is CASSLAGSSTDTQYF. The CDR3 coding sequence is TGTGCCAGCAGCTTAGCGGGCTCTAGCACAGATACGCAGTATTTT.

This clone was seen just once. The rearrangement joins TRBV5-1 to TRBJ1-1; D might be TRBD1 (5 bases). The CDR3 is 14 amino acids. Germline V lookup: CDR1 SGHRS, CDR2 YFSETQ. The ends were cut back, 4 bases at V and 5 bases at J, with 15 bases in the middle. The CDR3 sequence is CASSPEGQGTEAFF. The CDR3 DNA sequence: TGCGCCAGCAGCCCGGAGGGCCAGGGAACTGAAGCTTTCTTT.